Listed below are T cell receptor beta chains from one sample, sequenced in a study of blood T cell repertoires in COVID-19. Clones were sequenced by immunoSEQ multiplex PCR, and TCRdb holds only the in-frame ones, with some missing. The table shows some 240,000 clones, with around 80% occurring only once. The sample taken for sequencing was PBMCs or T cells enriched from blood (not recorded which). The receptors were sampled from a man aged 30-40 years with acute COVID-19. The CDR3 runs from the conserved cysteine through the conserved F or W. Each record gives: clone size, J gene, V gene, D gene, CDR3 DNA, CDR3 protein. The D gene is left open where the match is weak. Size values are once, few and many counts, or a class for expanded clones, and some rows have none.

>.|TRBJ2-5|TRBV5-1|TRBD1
TGCGCCAGCAGCTTGACAGGGGGAATGTACCAAGAGACCCAGTACTTC
CASSLTGGMYQETQYF
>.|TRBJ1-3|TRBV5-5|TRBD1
TGTGCCAGCAGCTTGCTAACAGGGGGCGCGAACACCATATATTTT
CASSLLTGGANTIYF
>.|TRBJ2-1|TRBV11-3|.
TGTGCCAGCAGCCTAATAGCCGCACAGGGGGGGATCAATGAGCAGTTCTTC
CASSLIAAQGGINEQFF
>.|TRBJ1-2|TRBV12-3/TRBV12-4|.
TGTGCCAGCACTTTGGACAGCCGCTATGGCTACACCTTC
CASTLDSRYGYTF
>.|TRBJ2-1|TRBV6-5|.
TGTGCCAGCAGTTACTCGAGGCGGGGGCTGGGCAATGAGCAGTTCTTC
CASSYSRRGLGNEQFF
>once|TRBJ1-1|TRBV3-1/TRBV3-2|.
TGTGCCAGCAGCCAAGGTTCTCCCTCTCGGACTGAAGCTTTCTTT
CASSQGSPSRTEAFF
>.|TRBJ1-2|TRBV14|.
TGTGCCAGCAGCGGAACAGCTAACTATGGCTACACCTTC
CASSGTANYGYTF
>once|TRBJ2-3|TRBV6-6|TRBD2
TGTGCCAGCAGGAGGACTAGCGGGGCTAGCACAGATACGCAGTATTTT
CASRRTSGASTDTQYF
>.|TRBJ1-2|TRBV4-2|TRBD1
TGTGCCAGCAGCCAAGTTACAGGGGCGAACTATGGCTACACCTTC
CASSQVTGANYGYTF
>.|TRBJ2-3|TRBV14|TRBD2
TGTGCCAGCAGCCCTGGACTAGCGGGAAAGGTGTGGACAGATACGCAGTATTTT
CASSPGLAGKVWTDTQYF
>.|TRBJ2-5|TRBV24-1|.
TGTGCCACCAGTGACGCTGGACAGCAAGAGACCCAGTACTTC
CATSDAGQQETQYF
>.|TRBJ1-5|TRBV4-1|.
TGCGCCAGCAGCCAAGTAGGGGTGAATCAGCCCCAGCATTTT
CASSQVGVNQPQHF
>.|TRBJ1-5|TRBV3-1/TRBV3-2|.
TGTGCCAGCTCTGACGCGGGGGCCAATCAGCCCCAGCATTTT
CASSDAGANQPQHF
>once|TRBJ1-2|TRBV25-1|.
TGTGCCAGCAGAAAAGACCGGGACTATGGCTACACCTTC
CASRKDRDYGYTF
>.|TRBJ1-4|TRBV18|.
TGTGCCAGCTCACCATGGGCGACGGAAGAAAAACTGTTTTTT
CASSPWATEEKLFF
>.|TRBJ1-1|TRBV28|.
TGTGCCAGTAGGGGTTTTACTGAAGCTTTCTTT
CASRGFTEAFF
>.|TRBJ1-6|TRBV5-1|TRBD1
TGCGCCAGCAGCCACAGGACAGGGCTAAGCTCCTATAATTCACCCCTCCACTTT
CASSHRTGLSSYNSPLHF
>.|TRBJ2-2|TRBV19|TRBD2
TGTGCCAGTAGGCGGGCTAGCGGGAGTTCCGGGGAGCTGTTTTTT
CASRRASGSSGELFF
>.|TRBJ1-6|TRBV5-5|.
TGTGCCAGCAGCTTGTCCGTGAGCTCCTATAATTCACCCCTCCACTTT
CASSLSVSSYNSPLHF
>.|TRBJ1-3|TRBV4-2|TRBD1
TGTGCCAGCAGCCAATCCGACAGGGCAAACGGAAACACCATATATTTT
CASSQSDRANGNTIYF
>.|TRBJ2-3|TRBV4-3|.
TGCGCCAGCAGCCAAGACCAACCCCCCCGTAGAGCAGATACGCAGTATTTT
CASSQDQPPRRADTQYF
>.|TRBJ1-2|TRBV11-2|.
TGTGCCAGCAGCTTCGTGGGAAGGGGTGGCTACACCTTC
CASSFVGRGGYTF
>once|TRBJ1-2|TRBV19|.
TGTGCCAGTAGTCTCAGTTTCATACCAGGGGATGGCTACACCTTC
CASSLSFIPGDGYTF
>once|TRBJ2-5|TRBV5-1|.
TGCGCCAGCAGCTTGTCAGATTTCCAAGAGACCCAGTACTTC
CASSLSDFQETQYF
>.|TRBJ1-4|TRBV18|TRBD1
TGTGCCAGCTCACCCCGCACGACAGGGCCTAATGAAAAACTGTTTTTT
CASSPRTTGPNEKLFF
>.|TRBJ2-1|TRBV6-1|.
TGTGCCAGCAGTGAGTGGCAGGGCCTATACAATGAGCAGTTCTTC
CASSEWQGLYNEQFF
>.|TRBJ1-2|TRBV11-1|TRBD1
TGTGCCAGCAGCCCCCCGGGACAGGGGGTCTATGGCTACACCTTC
CASSPPGQGVYGYTF
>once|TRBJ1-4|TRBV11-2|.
TGTGCCAGCCGCCCTTTGGGGGGGGAAAAACTGTTTTTT
CASRPLGGEKLFF
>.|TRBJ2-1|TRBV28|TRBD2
TGTGCCAGCAGTTTCAGGTCCAGCGGGAGGTCCTACAATGAGCAGTTCTTC
CASSFRSSGRSYNEQFF
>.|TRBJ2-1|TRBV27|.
TGTGCCAGCAGTTTATATCGCGGGATCTCCTACAATGAGCAGTTCTTC
CASSLYRGISYNEQFF
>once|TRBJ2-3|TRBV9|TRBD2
TGTGCCAGCAGCGTAGGACTAGCGGAAGAAAATACGCAGTATTTT
CASSVGLAEENTQYF
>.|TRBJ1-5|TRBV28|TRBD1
TGTGCCAGCAGGCACCCCAACACCCTCGGACAGGGAAGGTTTGGTGGGAATCAGCCCCAGCATTTT
CASRHPNTLGQGRFGGNQPQHF
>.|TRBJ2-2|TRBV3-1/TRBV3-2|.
TGTGCCAGCAGCCAAGATTTCGCCGGGGAGCTGTTTTTT
CASSQDFAGELFF
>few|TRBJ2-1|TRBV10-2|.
TGCGCCAGCAGTGGAACTAGGGTATACAATGAGCAGTTCTTC
CASSGTRVYNEQFF
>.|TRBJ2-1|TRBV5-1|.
TGTGCCAGCAGCTTAAGCGGAGGGGTCTACAATGAGCAGTTCTTC
CASSLSGGVYNEQFF
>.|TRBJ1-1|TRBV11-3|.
TGTGCCAGCAGCTTAGGGGCCGGGAATACTGAAGCTTTCTTT
CASSLGAGNTEAFF
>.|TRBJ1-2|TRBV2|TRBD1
TGTGCCAGCAGCGAGACAGGGAGCTATGGCTACACCTTC
CASSETGSYGYTF
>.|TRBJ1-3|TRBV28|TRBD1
TGTGCCAGCACCTTGACGGGGACAGGGGATGGAAACACCATATATTTT
CASTLTGTGDGNTIYF
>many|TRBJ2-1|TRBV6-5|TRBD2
TGTGCCAGCAGGATAACTAGCGGGGATTACAATGAGCAGTTCTTC
CASRITSGDYNEQFF
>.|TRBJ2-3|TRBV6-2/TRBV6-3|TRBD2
TGTGCCAGCAGCAGGACTAGCGGGATTGCAGATACGCAGTATTTT
CASSRTSGIADTQYF